Presented here are 8 T cell receptor beta chains from one specimen sequenced in a study of cytomegalovirus exposure and HLA in healthy donors. It was with 60 Vbeta and 13 Jbeta primers that the PCR ran. Using immunoSEQ multiplex PCR, the repertoire was profiled, and TCRdb retains in-frame clones only, with some absent. The data contain around 170,000 clones, over 70% of them singletons. The material sequenced was PBMCs. All receptors come from a man aged 50-59 years in good health and CMV-seropositive.

V is TRBV2 and J is TRBJ2-5, with 7 bases that match TRBD1. This CDR3 is 14 amino acids long. After removal of 6 bases from V and 1 base from J, the junction contained 5 bases not matched to a gene. CDR1 and CDR2 (germline): SNHLY, FYNNEI. This CDR3 is CASRIGTAQETQYF. CDR3 in DNA: TGTGCCAGCAGGATTGGGACAGCCCAAGAGACCCAGTACTTC.

The chain carries TRBV4-1 and TRBJ2-7; D ambiguous. The CDR3 is made up of 13 amino acids. The ends were cut back, 2 bases at V and 1 base at J, with 6 bases in the middle. Germline lookup yields CDR1 MGHRA and CDR2 YSYEKL. CDR3 nucleotide sequence: TGCGCCAGCAGCCAACGGGTTTCCTACGAGCAGTACTTC. This codes for CASSQRVSYEQYF.

This chain uses TRBV6-5 with TRBJ2-1; D is ambiguous. CDR3 length: 13 amino acids. V lost 5 bases to trimming and J lost 5 bases, with 10 bases between them. CDR1 MNHEY and CDR2 SVGAGI come from the germline V gene. In DNA, the CDR3 is TGTGCCAGCAGTCGTACTATCGACAATGAGCAGTTCTTC. Its translation is CASSRTIDNEQFF.

The chain is built from TRBV5-4 and TRBJ2-1; 13 bases match TRBD2. The trim removed 4 bases at V and 4 bases at J, leaving 5 bases unmatched. Germline CDR1 and CDR2: SGHNT and YYREEE (reference sequence). The CDR3 loop spans 16 amino acids. The CDR3 is CASSPTGLAGYNEQFF. As DNA, the CDR3 is TGTGCCAGCAGCCCAACGGGACTAGCGGGGTACAATGAGCAGTTCTTC.

CDR3 amino acids: CASSWSTGGRGTEAFF. Here the CDR3 DNA reads TGTGCCAGCAGCTGGAGTACAGGGGGCCGAGGCACTGAAGCTTTCTTT. This sequence joins TRBV11-2 and TRBJ1-1; 9 bases match TRBD1. This CDR3 spans 16 amino acids. Germline V gene sequence: CDR1 SGHAT, CDR2 FQNNGV. The V and J ends lost 4 bases and 4 bases, in that order; junction bases with no gene match: 10.

V gene TRBV28 combines with J gene TRBJ2-1; D ambiguous. Germline V gene data show CDR1 as MDHEN and CDR2 as SYDVKM. V lost 2 bases to trimming and J lost 8 bases, with 4 bases between them. This CDR3 region has 11 residues. CDR3 DNA: TGTGCCAGCAGTTTAATATATGAGCAGTTCTTC. It yields the protein CASSLIYEQFF.

The genes are TRBV6-1 and TRBJ1-1; no firm D call. Trimming left V 5 bases short and J 1 base short, with 8 bases between. The germline V gene encodes CDR1 MNHNS and CDR2 SASEGT. This CDR3 is built from 13 residues. CDR3 protein: CASSYTENTEAFF. The CDR3 DNA reads TGTGCCAGCAGTTATACAGAGAACACTGAAGCTTTCTTT.

This chain connects TRBV6-1 to TRBJ1-5; 8 nucleotides align to TRBD1. CDR3 length: 15 amino acids. In germline, CDR1 is MNHNS, CDR2 SASEGT. V shed 3 bases and J 2 bases; nucleotides not matched to a gene: 3. The CDR3: CASSETGVGNQPQHF. The CDR3 nucleotides are TGTGCCAGCAGTGAGACAGGGGTTGGCAATCAGCCCCAGCATTTT.